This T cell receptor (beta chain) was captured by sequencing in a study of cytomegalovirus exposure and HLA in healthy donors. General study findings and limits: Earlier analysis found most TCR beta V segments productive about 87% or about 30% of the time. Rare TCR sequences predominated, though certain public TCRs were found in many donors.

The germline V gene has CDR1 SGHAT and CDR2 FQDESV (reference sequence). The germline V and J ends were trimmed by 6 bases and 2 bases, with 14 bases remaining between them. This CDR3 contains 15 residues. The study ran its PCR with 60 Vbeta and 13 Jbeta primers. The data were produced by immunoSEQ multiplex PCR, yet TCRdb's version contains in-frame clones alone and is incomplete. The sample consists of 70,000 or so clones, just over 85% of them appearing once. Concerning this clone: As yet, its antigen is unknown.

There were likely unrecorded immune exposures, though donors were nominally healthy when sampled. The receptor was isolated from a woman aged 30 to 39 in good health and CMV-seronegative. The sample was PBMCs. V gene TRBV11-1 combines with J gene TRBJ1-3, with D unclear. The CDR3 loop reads CASSPFRTTGNTIYF. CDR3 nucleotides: TGTGCCAGCAGTCCCTTTCGAACTACTGGAAACACCATATATTTT.